This T cell receptor (beta chain) was captured by sequencing in a study of human T cells and chemical hapten exposure (dated by TCRdb to 2020 to 2022). Study-level background: For sensitization, 2% DPC in acetone was applied to a 2 cm by 2 cm area of upper inner arm skin. Weekly therapeutic DPC doses were additionally applied to the scalp of patients throughout the roughly 25-week study period. Nearly 30 alopecia patients provided blood for TCR sequencing at one to four time points (pre-sensitization, 2, 6 and 24 weeks). Most of the patients in the cohort were female, and the cohort covered alopecia areata with under or over 50% scalp involvement, alopecia totalis and alopecia universalis. Patient blood was sampled pre-sensitization (week 0) and at 2, 6 and about 24 weeks after DPC sensitization. Libraries were pooled for sequencing, and variation in per-sample TCR yields was attributed mainly to small differences in library volumes within the pool. In alopecia patients, the study followed how the peripheral blood TCR repertoire changed in vivo over primary and secondary sensitization to diphenylcyclopropenone (DPC), a hapten. Patch testing was done on the upper back using Finn chambers containing 0.01% DPC, and results were scored after 6 days according to International Contact Dermatitis Research Group standards.

The full study reports these points: Repeated subsampling changed both the strength of the expansion versus patch-test correlation and the threshold at which that correlation became significant. Significantly more large CDR3 similarity clusters were formed by expanded TCRs than by pre-sensitization or healthy control sets, consistent with antigen-driven responses. Because every patient had alopecia, a presumed autoimmune disease, the patients' immune response might differ from that of healthy individuals. A positive correlation was found between the number of PT1 expanded TCRs and patch test score, with significance reached at thresholds 8, 16 and 32 but not 4. The number of TCRs above 1 in 1000 frequency did not change with DPC sensitization; there was no evidence of global repertoire structure alterations.

This clonotype was seen repeatedly, ten times or more. Its antigen is not yet known. Nothing much larger sits one base from this clone, and base qualities are not available. The time point label, as the study defines it: patch test 1, 2 weeks after DPC sensitization. What the treatment or condition label conveys for this sample: therapeutic diphenylcyclopropenone sensitization with weekly scalp DPC. Blood at each patch-test visit was drawn before the patch test was applied. Eligible patients were aged 18 to 70, diagnosed with alopecia, deemed suitable for DPC therapy, and excluded if pregnant. Total RNA was extracted from unfractionated whole blood collected in Tempus Blood RNA tubes. Library preparation used RACE. Sequencing took place on a NextSeq 500. During library preparation, unique molecular identifiers were attached to individual cDNA molecules so that TCRs could be counted quantitatively and reproducibly. Both TCR alpha and TCR beta chains were sequenced from each blood RNA sample. For the original study's pipeline: The median number of TCRs per sample was roughly 100,000, ranging from roughly 23,224 to 690,600. The Decombinator software suite was used to annotate the V, J and CDR3 of the TCR reads. To make PS versus PT1 abundance plots, every sample was subsampled to the same number of TCRs (28,000). TCRs were defined as expanded if absent before sensitization and observed at least eight times at the 2-week time point. TCRdb cleaned the public reads at Q25 with fastp, built clones with MiXCR and kept in-frame beta chains. Records with the same CDR3 protein are collapsed into one entry carrying the most frequent genes and DNA. What appears here as the V and J calls and clone size reflects TCRdb's work, not the paper's. The sample includes 300,000 to 350,000 distinct CDR3 sequences, with around 7% observed a single time. The ten largest account for 8.4% of the sample.

From V the trimming removes 7 bases and from J it removes 4 bases, while the gene matches leave 4 bases of the junction unaccounted for. The germline V gene provides CDR1 SQVTM and CDR2 ANQGSEA. The CDR3 sequence holds 13 residues, the cysteine and phenylalanine included. Left in the record is the CDR3 DNA by itself, 39 bases read in frame from the first base. The sequence was obtained from a woman aged 18-29 years with alopecia areata. Some clones in this sample may be carry-over from other donors' samples. The starting material was whole blood, obtained in connection with sensitization to the hapten diphenylcyclopropenone (DPC). The chain employs TRBV29-1 and TRBJ2-1; 10 of the junction bases match TRBD2. The nucleotides are TGCAGCGGGGCACTAGCGGGGTACAATGAGCAGTTCTTC. Protein translation: CSGALAGYNEQFF.